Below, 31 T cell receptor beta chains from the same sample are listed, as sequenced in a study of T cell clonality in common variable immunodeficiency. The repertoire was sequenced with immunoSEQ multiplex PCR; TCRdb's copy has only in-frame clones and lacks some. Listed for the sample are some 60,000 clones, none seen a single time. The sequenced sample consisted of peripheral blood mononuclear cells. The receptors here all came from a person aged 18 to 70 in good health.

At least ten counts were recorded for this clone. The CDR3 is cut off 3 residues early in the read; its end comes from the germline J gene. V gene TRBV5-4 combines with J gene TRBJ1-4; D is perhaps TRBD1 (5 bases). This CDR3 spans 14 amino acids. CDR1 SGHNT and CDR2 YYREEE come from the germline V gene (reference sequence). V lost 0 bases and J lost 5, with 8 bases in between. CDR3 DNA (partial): TGTGCCAGCAGCTTGGAGGGGTGGAATGAAAAA. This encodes CASSLEGWNEK. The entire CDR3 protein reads CASSLEGWNEKLFF.

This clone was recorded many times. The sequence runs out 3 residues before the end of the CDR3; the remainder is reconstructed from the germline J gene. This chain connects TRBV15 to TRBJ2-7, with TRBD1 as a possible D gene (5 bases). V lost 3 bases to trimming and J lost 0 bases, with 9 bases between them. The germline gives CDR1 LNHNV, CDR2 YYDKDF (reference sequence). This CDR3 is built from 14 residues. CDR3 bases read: TGTGCCACCAGCAGGTTCAGGGACTCCTACGAG. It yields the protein CATSRFRDSYE. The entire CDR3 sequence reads CATSRFRDSYEQYF.

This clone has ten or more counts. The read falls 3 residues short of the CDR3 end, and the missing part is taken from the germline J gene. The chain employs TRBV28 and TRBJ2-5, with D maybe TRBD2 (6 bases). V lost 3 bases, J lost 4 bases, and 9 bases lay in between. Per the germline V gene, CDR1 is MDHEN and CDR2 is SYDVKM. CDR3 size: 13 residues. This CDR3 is CASSLGTLETQYF. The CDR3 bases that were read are TGTGCCAGCAGTTTGGGGACTTTAGAGACC. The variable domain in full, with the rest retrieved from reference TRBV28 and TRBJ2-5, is DVKVTQSSRYLVKRTGEKVFLECVQDMDHENMFWYRQDPGLGLRLIYFSYDVKMKEKGDIPEGYSVSREKKERFSLILESASTNQTSMYLCASSLGTLETQYFGPGTRLLVL.

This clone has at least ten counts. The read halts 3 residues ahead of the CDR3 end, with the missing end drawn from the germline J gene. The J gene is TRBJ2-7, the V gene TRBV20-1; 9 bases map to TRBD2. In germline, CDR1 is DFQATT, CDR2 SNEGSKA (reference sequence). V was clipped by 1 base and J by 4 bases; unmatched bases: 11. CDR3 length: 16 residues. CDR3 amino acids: CSARGTSGLGLYEQYF. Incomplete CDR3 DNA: TGCAGTGCTAGAGGTACTAGCGGGTTAGGTCTATACGAG.

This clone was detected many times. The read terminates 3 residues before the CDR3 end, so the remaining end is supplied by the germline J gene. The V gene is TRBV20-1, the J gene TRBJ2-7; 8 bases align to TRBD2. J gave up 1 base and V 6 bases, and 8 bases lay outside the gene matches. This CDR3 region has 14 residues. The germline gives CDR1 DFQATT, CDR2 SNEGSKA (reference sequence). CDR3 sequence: CSALPGGRSYEQYF. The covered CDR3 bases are TGCAGTGCCCTACCCGGCGGGAGGTCCTACGAG.

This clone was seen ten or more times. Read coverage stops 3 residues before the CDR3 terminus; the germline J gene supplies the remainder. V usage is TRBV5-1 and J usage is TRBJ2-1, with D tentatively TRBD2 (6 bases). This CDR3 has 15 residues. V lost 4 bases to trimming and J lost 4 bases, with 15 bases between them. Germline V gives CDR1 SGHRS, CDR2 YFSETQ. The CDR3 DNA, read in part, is TGCGCCAGCAGCCCGGGACTGATGGGGTACAATGAG. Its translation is CASSPGLMGYNE. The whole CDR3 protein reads CASSPGLMGYNEQFF.

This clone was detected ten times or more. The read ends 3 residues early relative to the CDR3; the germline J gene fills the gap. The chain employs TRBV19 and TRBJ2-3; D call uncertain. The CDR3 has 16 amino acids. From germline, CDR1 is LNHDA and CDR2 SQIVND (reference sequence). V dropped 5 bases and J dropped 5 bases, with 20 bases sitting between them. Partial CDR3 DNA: TGTGCCAGTAGTCCGCAAGCCCAAGGGCCTGTAGATACG. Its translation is CASSPQAQGPVDT. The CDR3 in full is CASSPQAQGPVDTQYF. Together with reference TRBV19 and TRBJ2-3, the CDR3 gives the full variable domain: DGGITQSPKYLFRKEGQNVTLSCEQNLNHDAMYWYRQDPGQGLRLIYYSQIVNDFQKGDIAEGYSVSREKKESFPLTVTSAQKNPTAFYLCASSPQAQGPVDTQYFGPGTRLTVL.

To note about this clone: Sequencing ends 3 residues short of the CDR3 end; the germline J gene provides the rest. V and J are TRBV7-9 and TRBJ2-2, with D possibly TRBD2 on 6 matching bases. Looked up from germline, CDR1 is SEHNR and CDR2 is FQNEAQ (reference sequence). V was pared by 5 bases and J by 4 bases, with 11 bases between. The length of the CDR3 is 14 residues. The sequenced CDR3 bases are TGTGCCAGCAGCACCACTAGCTCCACCGGGGAG. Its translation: CASSTTSSTGE. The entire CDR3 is CASSTTSSTGELFF.

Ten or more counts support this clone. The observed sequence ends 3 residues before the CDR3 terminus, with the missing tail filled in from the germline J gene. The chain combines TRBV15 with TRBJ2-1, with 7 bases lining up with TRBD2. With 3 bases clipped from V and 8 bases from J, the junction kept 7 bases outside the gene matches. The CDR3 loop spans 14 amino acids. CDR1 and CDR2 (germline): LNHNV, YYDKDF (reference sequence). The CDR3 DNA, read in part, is TGTGCCACCAGCAGTAAGGGACTACGCGATGAG. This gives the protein CATSSKGLRDE. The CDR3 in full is CATSSKGLRDEQFF.

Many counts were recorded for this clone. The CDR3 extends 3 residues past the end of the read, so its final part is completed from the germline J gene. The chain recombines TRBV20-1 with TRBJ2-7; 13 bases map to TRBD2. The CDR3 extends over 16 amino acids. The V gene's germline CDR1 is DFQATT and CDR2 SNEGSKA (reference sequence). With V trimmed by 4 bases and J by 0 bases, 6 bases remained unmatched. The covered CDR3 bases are TGCAGTGCTACCGGACTAGCGGGAGTCTCCTCCTACGAG. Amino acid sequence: CSATGLAGVSSYE. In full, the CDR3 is CSATGLAGVSSYEQYF.

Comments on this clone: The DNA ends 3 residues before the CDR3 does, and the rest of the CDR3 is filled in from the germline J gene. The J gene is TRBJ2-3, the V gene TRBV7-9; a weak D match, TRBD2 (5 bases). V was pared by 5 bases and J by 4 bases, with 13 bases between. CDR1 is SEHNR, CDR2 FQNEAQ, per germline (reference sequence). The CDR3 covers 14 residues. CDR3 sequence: CASSRRTGSDTQYF. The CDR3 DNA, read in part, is TGTGCCAGCAGCCGAAGGACTGGATCAGATACG.

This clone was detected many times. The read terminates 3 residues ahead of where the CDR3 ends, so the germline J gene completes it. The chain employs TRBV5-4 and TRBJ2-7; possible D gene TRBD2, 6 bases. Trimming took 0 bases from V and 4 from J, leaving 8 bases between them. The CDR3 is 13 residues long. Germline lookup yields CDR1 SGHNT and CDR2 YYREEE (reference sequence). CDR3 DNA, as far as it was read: TGTGCCAGCAGCTTGGCCGGGACTTACGAG. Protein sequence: CASSLAGTYE. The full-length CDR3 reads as CASSLAGTYEQYF.

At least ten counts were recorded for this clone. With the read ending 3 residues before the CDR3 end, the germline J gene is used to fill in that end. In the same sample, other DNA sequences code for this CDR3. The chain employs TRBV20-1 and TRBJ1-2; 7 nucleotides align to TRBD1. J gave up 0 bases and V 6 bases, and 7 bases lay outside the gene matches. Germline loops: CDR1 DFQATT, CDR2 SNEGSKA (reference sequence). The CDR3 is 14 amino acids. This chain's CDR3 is CSARRDSTNYGYTF. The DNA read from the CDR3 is TGCAGTGCGCGTAGGGACAGTACTAACTATGGC.

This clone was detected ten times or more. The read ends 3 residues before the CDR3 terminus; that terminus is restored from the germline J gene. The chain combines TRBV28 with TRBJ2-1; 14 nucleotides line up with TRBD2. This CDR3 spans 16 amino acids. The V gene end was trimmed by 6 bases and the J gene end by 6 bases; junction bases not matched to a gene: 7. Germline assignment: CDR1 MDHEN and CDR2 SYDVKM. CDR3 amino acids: CASSQPGLAGVNEQFF. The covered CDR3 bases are TGTGCCAGCAGCCAACCGGGACTAGCGGGAGTCAATGAG.

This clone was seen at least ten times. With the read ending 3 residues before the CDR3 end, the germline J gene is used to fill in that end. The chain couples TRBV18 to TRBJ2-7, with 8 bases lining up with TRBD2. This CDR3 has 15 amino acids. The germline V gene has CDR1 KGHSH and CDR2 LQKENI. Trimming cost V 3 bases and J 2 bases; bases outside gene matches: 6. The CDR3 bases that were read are TGTGCCAGCTCACCGGAGCGGGAGACGACCTACGAG. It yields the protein CASSPERETTYE. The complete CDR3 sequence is CASSPERETTYEQYF.

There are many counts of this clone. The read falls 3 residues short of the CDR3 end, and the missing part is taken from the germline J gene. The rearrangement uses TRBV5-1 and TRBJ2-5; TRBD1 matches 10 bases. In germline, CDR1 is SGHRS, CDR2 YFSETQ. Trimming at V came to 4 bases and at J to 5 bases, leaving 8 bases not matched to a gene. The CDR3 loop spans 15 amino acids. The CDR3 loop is CASSPGTGVRETQYF. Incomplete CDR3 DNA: TGCGCCAGCAGCCCCGGGACAGGGGTTCGGGAGACC.

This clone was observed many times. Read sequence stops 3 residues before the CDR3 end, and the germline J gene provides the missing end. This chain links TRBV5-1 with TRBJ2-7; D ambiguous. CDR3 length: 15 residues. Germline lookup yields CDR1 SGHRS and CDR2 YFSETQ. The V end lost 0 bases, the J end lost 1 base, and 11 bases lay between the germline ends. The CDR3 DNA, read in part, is TGCGCCAGCAGCTTGGATCAGGCTCCTTCCTACGAG. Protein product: CASSLDQAPSYE. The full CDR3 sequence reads CASSLDQAPSYEQYF.

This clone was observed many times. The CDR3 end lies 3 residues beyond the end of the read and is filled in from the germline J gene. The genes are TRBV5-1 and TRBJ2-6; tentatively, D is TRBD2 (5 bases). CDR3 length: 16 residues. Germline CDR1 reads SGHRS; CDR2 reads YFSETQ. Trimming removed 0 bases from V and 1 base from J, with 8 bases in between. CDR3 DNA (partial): TGCGCCAGCAGCTTGGCGGGGAGTTCTGGGGCCAACGTC. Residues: CASSLAGSSGANV. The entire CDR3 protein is CASSLAGSSGANVLTF.

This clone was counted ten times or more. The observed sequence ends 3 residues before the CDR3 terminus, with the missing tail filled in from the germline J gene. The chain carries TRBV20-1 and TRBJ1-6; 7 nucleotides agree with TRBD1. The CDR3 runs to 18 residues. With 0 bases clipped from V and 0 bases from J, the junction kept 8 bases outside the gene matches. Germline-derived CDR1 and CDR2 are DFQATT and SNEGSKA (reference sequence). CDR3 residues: CSARDQGQLSSYNSPLHF. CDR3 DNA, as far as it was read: TGCAGTGCTAGAGATCAGGGACAGTTGAGCTCCTATAATTCACCC.

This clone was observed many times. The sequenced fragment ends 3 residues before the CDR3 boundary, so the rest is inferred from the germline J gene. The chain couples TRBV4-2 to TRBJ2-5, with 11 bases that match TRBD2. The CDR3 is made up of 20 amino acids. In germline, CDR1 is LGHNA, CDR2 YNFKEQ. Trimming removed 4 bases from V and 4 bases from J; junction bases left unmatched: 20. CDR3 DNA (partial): TGTGCCAGCAGCCCTTATTATCTCGGACTAGCGGGCAGGTCTGGAGAGACC. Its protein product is CASSPYYLGLAGRSGET. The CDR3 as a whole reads CASSPYYLGLAGRSGETQYF.

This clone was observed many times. CDR3 loop: CASSWGQAAGNTIYF. CDR3 bases read: TGCGCCAGCAGCTGGGGACAGGCGGCTGGAAACACC. The chain employs TRBV5-1 and TRBJ1-3, with 8 nucleotides matching TRBD1. The CDR3 goes on 3 residues after the read ends, and that part is filled in from the germline J gene. Germline V gene data show CDR1 as SGHRS and CDR2 as YFSETQ. V lost 3 bases, J lost 2 bases, and 4 bases stayed unmatched. This CDR3 comprises 15 residues.

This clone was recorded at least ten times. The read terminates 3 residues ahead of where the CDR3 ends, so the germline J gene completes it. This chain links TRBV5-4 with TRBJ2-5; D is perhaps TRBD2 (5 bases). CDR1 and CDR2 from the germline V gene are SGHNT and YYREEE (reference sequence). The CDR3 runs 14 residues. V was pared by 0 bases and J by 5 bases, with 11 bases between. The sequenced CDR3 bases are TGTGCCAGCAGCTTGGTCGGACTTAGGGAGACC. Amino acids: CASSLVGLRET. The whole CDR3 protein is CASSLVGLRETQYF. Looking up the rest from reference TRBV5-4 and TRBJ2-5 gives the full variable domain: ETGVTQSPTHLIKTRGQQVTLRCSSQSGHNTVSWYQQALGQGPQFIFQYYREEENGRGNFPPRFSGLQFPNYSSELNVNALELDDSALYLCASSLVGLRETQYFGPGTRLLVL.

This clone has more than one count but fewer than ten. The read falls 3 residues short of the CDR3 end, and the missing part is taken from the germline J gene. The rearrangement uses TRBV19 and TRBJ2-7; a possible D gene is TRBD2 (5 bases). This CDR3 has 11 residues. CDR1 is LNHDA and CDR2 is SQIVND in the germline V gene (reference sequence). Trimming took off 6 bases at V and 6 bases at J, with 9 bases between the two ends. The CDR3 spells CASRRGFEQYF. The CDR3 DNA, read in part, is TGTGCCAGTAGGAGAGGGTTCGAG.

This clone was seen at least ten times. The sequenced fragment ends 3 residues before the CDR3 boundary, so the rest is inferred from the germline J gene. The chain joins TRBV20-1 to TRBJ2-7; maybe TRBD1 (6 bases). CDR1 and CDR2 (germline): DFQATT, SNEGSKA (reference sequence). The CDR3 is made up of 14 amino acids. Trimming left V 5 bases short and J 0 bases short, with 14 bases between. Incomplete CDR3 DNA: TGCAGTGCTGAGCAGGACAGTTACTCCTACGAG. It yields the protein CSAEQDSYSYE. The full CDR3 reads CSAEQDSYSYEQYF.

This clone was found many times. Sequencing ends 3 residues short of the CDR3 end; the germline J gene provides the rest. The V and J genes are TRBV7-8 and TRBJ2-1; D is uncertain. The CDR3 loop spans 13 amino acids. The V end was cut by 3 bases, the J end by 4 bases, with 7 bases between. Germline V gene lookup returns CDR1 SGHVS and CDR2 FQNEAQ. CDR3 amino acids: CASSLAQYNEQFF. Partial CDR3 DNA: TGTGCCAGCAGCTTGGCACAGTACAATGAG.

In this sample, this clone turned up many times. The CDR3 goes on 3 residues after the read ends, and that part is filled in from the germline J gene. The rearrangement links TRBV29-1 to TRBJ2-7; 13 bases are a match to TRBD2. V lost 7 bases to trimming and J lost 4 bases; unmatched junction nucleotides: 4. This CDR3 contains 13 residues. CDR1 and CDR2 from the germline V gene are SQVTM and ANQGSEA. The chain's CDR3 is CSAGLAGEYEQYF. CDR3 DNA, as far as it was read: TGCAGCGCTGGACTAGCGGGAGAGTACGAG.

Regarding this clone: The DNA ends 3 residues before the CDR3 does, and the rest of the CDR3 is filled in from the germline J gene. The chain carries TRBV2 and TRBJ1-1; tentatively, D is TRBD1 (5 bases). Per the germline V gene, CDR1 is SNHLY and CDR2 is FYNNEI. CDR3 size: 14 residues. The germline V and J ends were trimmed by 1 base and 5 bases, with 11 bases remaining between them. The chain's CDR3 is CASSEVDSLTEAFF. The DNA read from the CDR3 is TGTGCCAGCAGTGAAGTTGACAGCTTGACTGAA.

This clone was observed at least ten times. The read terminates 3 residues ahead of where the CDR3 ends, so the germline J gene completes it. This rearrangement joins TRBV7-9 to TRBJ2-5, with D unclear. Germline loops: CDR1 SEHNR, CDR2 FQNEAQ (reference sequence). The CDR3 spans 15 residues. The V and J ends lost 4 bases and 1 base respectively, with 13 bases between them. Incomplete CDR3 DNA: TGTGCCAGCAGCTCCAACCTTCAAGCCCAAGAGACC. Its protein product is CASSSNLQAQET. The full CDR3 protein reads CASSSNLQAQETQYF.

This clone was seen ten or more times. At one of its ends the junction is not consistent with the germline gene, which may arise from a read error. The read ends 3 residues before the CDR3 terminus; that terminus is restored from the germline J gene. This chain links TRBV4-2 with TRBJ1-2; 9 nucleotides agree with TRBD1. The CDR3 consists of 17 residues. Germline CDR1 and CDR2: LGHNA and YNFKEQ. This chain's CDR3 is CASSQEPGQGVRYGYTF. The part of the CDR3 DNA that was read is TGCGCCAGCAGCCAGGAACCGGGACAGGGTGTGAGGTATGGC.

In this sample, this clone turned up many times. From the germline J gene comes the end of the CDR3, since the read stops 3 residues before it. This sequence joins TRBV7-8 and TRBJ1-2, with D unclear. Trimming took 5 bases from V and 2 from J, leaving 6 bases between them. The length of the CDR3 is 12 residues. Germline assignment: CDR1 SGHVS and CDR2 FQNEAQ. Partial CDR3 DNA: TGTGCCAGCAGCCCCGGGAACTATGGC. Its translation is CASSPGNYG. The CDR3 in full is CASSPGNYGYTF. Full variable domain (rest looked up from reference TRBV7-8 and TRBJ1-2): GAGVSQSPRYKVAKRGQDVALRCDPISGHVSLFWYQQALGQGPEFLTYFQNEAQLDKSGLPSDRFFAERPEGSVSTLKIQRTQQEDSAVYLCASSPGNYGYTFGSGTRLTVV.

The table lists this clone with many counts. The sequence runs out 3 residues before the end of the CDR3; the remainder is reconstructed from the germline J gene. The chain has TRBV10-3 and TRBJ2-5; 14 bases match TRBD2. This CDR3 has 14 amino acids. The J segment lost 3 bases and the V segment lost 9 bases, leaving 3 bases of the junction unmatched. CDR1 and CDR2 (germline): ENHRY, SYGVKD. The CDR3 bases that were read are TGTGCCATACCGGGACTAGCGGGAGAAGAGACC. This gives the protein CAIPGLAGEET. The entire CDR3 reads CAIPGLAGEETQYF.